The rows below give T cell receptor beta chains drawn from one sample of a study of T-cell reconstitution after alpha-beta-depleted transplantation in children. TCRdb passed the PCR reads through MiXCR, listing each CDR3 protein once. The table has some 600,000 distinct CDR3 sequences, over 15% seen once. Sequenced here: PBMCs from the stem cell graft donor, sampled from the stem cell graft. These receptors all come from a human donor who donated a stem cell graft to a child with acute myeloid leukemia. Both conserved end residues are part of each CDR3. The D gene is left open where the match is weak. Expanded clones are given a class, and other clones once, few, many or no size at all.

j_gene | abundance | v_gene | d_gene | CDR3nt | CDR3aa
TRBJ1-1 | few | TRBV5-1 | - | TGCGCCAGCAGCTTGGATGGGGGGTCGGGCACTGAAGCTTTCTTT | CASSLDGGSGTEAFF
TRBJ2-1 | many | TRBV12-3/TRBV12-4 | - | TGTGCCTCCGGGGAACCCGACTGGACCAATGAGCAGTTCTTC | CASGEPDWTNEQFF
TRBJ2-3 | few | TRBV12-3/TRBV12-4 | TRBD2 | TGTGCCAGCAGTCCCGGGGTAGCGGGGGTGACGGATACGCAGTATTTT | CASSPGVAGVTDTQYF
TRBJ2-3 | - | TRBV27 | TRBD1 | TGTGCCAGCAGTTTCGCAACCGGGACAGGGGCAGATACGCAGTATTTT | CASSFATGTGADTQYF
TRBJ2-3 | - | TRBV6-2/TRBV6-3 | TRBD2 | TGTGCCAGCAGTTTCCAGTGGACTAGCGGGGGGGCATCGGATACGCAGTATTTT | CASSFQWTSGGASDTQYF
TRBJ1-5 | - | TRBV12-3/TRBV12-4 | TRBD1 | TGTGCCAGCAGTGAGGACAGGGAACTCCCAGGGCCCCAGCATTTT | CASSEDRELPGPQHF
TRBJ2-7 | - | TRBV7-2 | TRBD1 | TGTGCCAGCAGCCTAGGACAGGGCTACTCCTACGAGCAGTACTTC | CASSLGQGYSYEQYF
TRBJ2-3 | many | TRBV6-5 | TRBD2 | TGTGCCAGCAGTTACAATGGACCCGGGACTAGCGTGGATACGCAGTATTTT | CASSYNGPGTSVDTQYF
TRBJ1-2 | - | TRBV12-5 | - | TGTGCTAGTGGTACCGAGAGGGTGTTCGGCTACACCTTC | CASGTERVFGYTF
TRBJ1-1 | few | TRBV6-6 | - | TGTGCCAGCAGTTACACCGAGGACACTGAAGCTTTCTTT | CASSYTEDTEAFF
TRBJ1-3 | many | TRBV4-2 | - | TGTGCCAGCAGCCAAGTGCGGGAACTAAGCTCTGGAAACACCATATATTTT | CASSQVRELSSGNTIYF
TRBJ1-5 | few | TRBV7-2 | TRBD1 | TGTGCCAGCAGCTTAGATCCACAGGGGAATCAGCCCCAGCATTTT | CASSLDPQGNQPQHF
TRBJ2-1 | many | TRBV29-1 | - | TGCAGCGCTCAGAAGGGTGAGCAGTTCTTC | CSAQKGEQFF
TRBJ2-3 | - | TRBV20-1 | - | TGCAGTGCTAGGCGCGTCGCTAGCACAGATACGCAGTATTTT | CSARRVASTDTQYF
TRBJ2-1 | many | TRBV5-1 | TRBD1 | TGCGCCAGCAGCCCGTCGGGACAGGGCCACAATGAGCAGTTCTTC | CASSPSGQGHNEQFF
TRBJ2-4 | few | TRBV27 | - | TGTGCCAGCAGTTGGGGCAGGGCGGACATTCAGTACTTC | CASSWGRADIQYF